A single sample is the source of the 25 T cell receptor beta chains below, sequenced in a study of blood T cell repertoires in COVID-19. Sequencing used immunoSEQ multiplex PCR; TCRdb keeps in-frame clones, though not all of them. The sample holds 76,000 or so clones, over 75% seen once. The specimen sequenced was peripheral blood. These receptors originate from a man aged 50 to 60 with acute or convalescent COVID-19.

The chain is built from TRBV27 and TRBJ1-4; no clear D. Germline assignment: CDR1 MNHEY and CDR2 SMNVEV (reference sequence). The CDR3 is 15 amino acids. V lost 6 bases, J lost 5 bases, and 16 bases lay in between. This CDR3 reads CASSLKRSLNEKLFF. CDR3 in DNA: TGTGCCAGCAGCCTAAAGCGCTCGCTGAATGAAAAACTGTTTTTT. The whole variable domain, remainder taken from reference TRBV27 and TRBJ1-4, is EAQVTQNPRYLITVTGKKLTVTCSQNMNHEYMSWYRQDPGLGLRQIYYSMNVEVTDKGDVPEGYKVSRKEKRNFPLILESPSPNQTSLYFCASSLKRSLNEKLFFGSGTQLSVL.

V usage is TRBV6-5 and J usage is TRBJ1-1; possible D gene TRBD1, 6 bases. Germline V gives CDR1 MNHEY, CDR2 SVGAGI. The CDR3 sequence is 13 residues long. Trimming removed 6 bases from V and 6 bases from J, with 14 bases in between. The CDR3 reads CASRIQGFSEAFF. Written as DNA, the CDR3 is TGTGCCAGCAGAATACAGGGTTTTTCTGAAGCTTTCTTT.

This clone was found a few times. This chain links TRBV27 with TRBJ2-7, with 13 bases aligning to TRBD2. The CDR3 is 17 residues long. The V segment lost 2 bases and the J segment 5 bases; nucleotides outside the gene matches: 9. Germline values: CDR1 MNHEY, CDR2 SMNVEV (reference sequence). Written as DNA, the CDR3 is TGTGCCAGCAGTTTAATGATGGGGACTAGCGGGACGAACGAGCAGTACTTC. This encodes CASSLMMGTSGTNEQYF.

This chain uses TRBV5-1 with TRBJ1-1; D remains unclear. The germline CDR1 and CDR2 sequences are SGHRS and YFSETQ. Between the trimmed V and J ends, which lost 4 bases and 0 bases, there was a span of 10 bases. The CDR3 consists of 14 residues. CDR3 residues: CASSTTQVNTEAFF. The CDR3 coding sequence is TGCGCCAGCAGCACCACTCAGGTGAACACTGAAGCTTTCTTT.

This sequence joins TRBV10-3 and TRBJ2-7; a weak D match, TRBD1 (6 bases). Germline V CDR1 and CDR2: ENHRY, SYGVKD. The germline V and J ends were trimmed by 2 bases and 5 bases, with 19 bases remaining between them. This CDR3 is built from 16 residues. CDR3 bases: TGTGCCATCAGTGAGACCACAGGGTATATCATCCACGAGCAGTACTTC. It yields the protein CAISETTGYIIHEQYF.

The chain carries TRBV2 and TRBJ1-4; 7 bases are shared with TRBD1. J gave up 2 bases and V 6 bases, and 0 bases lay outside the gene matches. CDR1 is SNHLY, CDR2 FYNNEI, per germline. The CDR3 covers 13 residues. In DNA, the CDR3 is TGTGCCAGCAGCAGGGGGACTAATGAAAAACTGTTTTTT. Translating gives CASSRGTNEKLFF. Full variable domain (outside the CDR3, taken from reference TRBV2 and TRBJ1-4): EPEVTQTPSHQVTQMGQEVILRCVPISNHLYFYWYRQILGQKVEFLVSFYNNEISEKSEIFDDQFSVERPDGSNFTLKIRSTKLEDSAMYFCASSRGTNEKLFFGSGTQLSVL.

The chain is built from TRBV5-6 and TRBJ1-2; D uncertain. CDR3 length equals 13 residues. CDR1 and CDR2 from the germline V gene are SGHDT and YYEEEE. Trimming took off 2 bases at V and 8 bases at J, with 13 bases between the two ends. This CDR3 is CASSFPGFVGYTF. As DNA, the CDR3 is TGTGCCAGCAGCTTTCCTGGCTTCGTCGGCTACACCTTC.

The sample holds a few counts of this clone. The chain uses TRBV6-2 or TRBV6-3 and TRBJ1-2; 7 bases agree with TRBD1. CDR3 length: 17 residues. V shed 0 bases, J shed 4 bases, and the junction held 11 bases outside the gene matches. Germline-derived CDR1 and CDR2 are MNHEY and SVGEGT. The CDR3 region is CASSYSSWGTDLYGYTF. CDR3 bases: TGTGCCAGCAGTTACTCTAGTTGGGGGACAGACCTCTATGGCTACACCTTC.

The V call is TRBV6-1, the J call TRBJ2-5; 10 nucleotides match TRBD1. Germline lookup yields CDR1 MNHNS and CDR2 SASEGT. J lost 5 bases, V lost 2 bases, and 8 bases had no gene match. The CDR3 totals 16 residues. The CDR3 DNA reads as TGTGCCAGCAGTGAATTTGACGGGACAGGGGTCGAGACCCAGTACTTC. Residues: CASSEFDGTGVETQYF.

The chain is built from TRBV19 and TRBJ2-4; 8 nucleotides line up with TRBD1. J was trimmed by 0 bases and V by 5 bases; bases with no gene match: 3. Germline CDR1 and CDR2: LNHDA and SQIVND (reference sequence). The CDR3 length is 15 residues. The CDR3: CASSLQGVAKNIQYF. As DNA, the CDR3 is TGTGCCAGTAGTTTACAGGGGGTAGCCAAAAACATTCAGTACTTC. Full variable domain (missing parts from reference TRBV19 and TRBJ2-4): DGGITQSPKYLFRKEGQNVTLSCEQNLNHDAMYWYRQDPGQGLRLIYYSQIVNDFQKGDIAEGYSVSREKKESFPLTVTSAQKNPTAFYLCASSLQGVAKNIQYFGAGTRLSVL.

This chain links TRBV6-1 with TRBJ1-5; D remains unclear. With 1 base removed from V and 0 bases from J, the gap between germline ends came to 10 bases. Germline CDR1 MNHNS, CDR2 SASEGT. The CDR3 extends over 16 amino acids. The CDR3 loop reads CASSEEGSYSNQPQHF. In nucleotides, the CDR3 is TGTGCCAGCAGTGAAGAAGGGAGTTATAGCAATCAGCCCCAGCATTTT.

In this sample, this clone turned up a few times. The CDR3 nucleotides are TGTGCCAGCAGTTTATTTGGACAGGATCTCCTCTACGAGCAGTACTTC. Amino acids: CASSLFGQDLLYEQYF. The gene calls are TRBV28 and TRBJ2-7, with 7 bases aligning to TRBD1. The CDR3 has 16 amino acids. The germline CDR1 and CDR2 sequences are MDHEN and SYDVKM. The V segment lost 1 base and the J segment 3 bases; nucleotides outside the gene matches: 9.

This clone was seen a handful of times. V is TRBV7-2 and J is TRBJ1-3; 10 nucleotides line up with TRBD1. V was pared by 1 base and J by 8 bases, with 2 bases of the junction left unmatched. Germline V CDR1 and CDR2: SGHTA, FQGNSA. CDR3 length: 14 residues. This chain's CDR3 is CASSLGQGADTIYF. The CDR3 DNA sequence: TGTGCCAGCAGCTTAGGACAGGGGGCAGACACCATATATTTT.

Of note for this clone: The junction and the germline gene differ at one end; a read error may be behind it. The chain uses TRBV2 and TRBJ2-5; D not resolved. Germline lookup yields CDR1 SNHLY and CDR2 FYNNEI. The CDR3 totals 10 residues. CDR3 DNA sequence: TGTGCCAGCAGTGAAGCGCGAGGAAACTTC. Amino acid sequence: CASSEARGNF.

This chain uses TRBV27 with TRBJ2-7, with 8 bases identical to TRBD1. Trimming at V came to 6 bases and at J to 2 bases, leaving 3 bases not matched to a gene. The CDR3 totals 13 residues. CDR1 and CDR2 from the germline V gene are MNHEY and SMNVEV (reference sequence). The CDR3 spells CASRMTGAYEQYF. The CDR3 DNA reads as TGTGCCAGCAGGATGACAGGGGCCTACGAGCAGTACTTC.

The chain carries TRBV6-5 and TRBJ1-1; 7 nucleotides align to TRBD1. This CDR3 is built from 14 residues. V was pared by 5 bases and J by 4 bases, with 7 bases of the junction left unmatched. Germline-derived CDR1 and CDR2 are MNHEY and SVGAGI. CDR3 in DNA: TGTGCCAGCAGTAGGGGGCGTTGGGTCACTGAAGCTTTCTTT. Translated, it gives CASSRGRWVTEAFF.

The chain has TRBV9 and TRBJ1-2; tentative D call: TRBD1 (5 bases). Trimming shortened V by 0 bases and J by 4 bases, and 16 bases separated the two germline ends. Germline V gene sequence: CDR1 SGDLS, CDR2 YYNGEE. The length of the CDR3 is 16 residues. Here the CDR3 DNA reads TGTGCCAGCAGCGTAGACCCCGGGCCCGGGGGCTATGGCTACACCTTC. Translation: CASSVDPGPGGYGYTF.

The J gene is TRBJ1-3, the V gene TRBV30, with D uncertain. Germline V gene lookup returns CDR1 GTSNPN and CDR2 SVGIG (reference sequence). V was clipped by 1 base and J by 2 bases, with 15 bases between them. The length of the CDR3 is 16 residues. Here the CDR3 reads CAWSGKTGGTGNTIYF. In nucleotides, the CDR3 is TGTGCCTGGAGTGGAAAGACGGGAGGCACTGGAAACACCATATATTTT.

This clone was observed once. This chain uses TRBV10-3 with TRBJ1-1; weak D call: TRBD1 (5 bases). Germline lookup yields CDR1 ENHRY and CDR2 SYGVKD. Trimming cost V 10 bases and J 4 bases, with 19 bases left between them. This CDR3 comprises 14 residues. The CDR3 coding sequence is TGTGCCACCCAGGCGGGGGTGCTAGCCACTGAAGCTTTCTTT. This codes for CATQAGVLATEAFF.

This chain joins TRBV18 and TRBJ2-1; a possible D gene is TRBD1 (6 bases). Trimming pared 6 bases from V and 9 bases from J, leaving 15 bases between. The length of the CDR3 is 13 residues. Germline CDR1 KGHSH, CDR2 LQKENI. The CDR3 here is CASSEREGGEQFF. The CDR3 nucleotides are TGTGCCAGCTCCGAACGGGAAGGGGGTGAGCAGTTCTTC.

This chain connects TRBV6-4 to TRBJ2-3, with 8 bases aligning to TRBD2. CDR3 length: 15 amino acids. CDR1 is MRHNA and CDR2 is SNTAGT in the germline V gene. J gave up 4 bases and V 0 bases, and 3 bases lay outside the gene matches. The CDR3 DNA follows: TGTGCCAGCAGTGACTCCCGGGGGGGAGCAGATACGCAGTATTTT. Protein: CASSDSRGGADTQYF.

CDR3 sequence: CASSSSRQGIKLFF. Here the CDR3 DNA reads TGTGCCAGCAGCTCCTCCCGACAGGGGATTAAACTGTTTTTT. The chain recombines TRBV5-6 with TRBJ1-4; 8 nucleotides match TRBD1. The CDR3 has 14 residues. J gave up 11 bases and V 3 bases, and 9 bases lay outside the gene matches. Per the germline V gene, CDR1 is SGHDT and CDR2 is YYEEEE.

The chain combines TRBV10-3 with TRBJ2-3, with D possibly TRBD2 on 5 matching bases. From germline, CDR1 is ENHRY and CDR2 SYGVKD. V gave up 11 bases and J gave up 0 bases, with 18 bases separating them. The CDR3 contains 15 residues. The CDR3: CASKGGRTSTDTQYF. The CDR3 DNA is TGTGCCTCTAAAGGCGGGCGCACTAGCACAGATACGCAGTATTTT.

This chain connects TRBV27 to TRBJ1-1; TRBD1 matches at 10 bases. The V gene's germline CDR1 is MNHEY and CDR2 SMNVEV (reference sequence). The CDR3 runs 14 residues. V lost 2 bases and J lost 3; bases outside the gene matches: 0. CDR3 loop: CASSLGTGDTEAFF. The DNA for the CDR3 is TGTGCCAGCAGTTTAGGGACAGGGGACACTGAAGCTTTCTTT.

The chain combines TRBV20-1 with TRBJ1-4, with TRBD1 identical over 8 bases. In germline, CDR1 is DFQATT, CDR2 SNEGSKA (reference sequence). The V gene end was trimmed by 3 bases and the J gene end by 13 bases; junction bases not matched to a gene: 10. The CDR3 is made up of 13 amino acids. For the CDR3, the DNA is TGCAGTGCTAGTCTACAGGGGGAATTGGGACTGTTTTTT. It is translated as CSASLQGELGLFF.